These 14 T cell receptor beta chains were sequenced from one sample in a study of identical twins. Via MiXCR, TCRdb re-called the 5' RACE reads, giving one row per CDR3 protein. The sample includes nearly 200,000 distinct CDR3 sequences, about a sixth seen only once; the top ten take over 35%. This sample also belongs to another study, concerning T cells expressing NK-cell markers.

Sequenced: CD8+ T cells sorted from blood. All receptors come from a young woman in good health.

The chain carries TRBV27 and TRBJ1-1; D unresolved. Between the trimmed V and J ends, which lost 5 bases and 1 base, there was a span of 5 bases. The CDR3 loop spans 12 amino acids. CDR1 and CDR2 (germline): MNHEY, SMNVEV (reference sequence). CDR3 in amino acids: CASSKQNTEAFF. The DNA of the CDR3 is TGTGCCAGCAGTAAACAGAACACTGAAGCTTTCTTT.

The chain recombines TRBV6-5 with TRBJ1-1, with D possibly being TRBD1 (6 bases). V was trimmed by 2 bases and J by 4 bases, leaving 14 bases between them. This CDR3 region has 15 residues. Germline-derived CDR1 and CDR2 are MNHEY and SVGAGI. This CDR3 reads CASSYLGGGSTEAFF. For the CDR3, the DNA is TGTGCCAGCAGTTACCTAGGAGGGGGAAGCACTGAAGCTTTCTTT.

V is TRBV5-1 and J is TRBJ2-1; D gene ambiguous. Germline CDR1 and CDR2: SGHRS and YFSETQ. Trimming cost V 3 bases and J 9 bases, with 10 bases left between them. The CDR3 contains 12 residues. CDR3 sequence: CASSSEGSEQFF. CDR3 in DNA: TGCGCCAGCAGCTCAGAAGGTAGTGAGCAGTTCTTC.

The V call is TRBV3-1, the J call TRBJ2-7; maybe TRBD2 (6 bases). Germline CDR1 LGHDT, CDR2 YNNKEL (reference sequence). The CDR3 runs 15 residues. V lost 1 base and J lost 5, with 15 bases in between. CDR3 sequence reads: CASSQASVGNHEQYF. CDR3 DNA sequence: TGTGCCAGCAGCCAAGCTAGCGTGGGAAACCACGAGCAGTACTTC.

This rearrangement joins TRBV19 to TRBJ2-7; tentative D call: TRBD1 (6 bases). Germline V gene lookup returns CDR1 LNHDA and CDR2 SQIVND (reference sequence). The CDR3 spans 13 residues. V shed 6 bases and J shed 3 bases, with 12 bases lying between them. Here the CDR3 DNA reads TGTGCCAGTAGCGCAGGGGTCAGCTACGAGCAGTACTTC. Its protein product is CASSAGVSYEQYF.

CDR3 coding DNA: TGTGCCAGCAGTAGGGGACTAGCCGGTGAGCAGTTCTTC. Its protein product is CASSRGLAGEQFF. The chain employs TRBV6-4 and TRBJ2-1, with 9 bases lining up with TRBD2. Germline V gene lookup returns CDR1 MRHNA and CDR2 SNTAGT. Germline trimming cut 5 bases from V and 9 bases from J; bases unmatched to any gene: 5. CDR3 length equals 13 residues.

This chain uses TRBV4-1 with TRBJ2-2, with 14 nucleotides matching TRBD2. Per the germline V gene, CDR1 is MGHRA and CDR2 is YSYEKL. The junction had 4 bases not matched to a gene; V was cut back by 1 base and J by 3 bases. The CDR3 has 18 residues. This CDR3 is CASSQGLAGGSDTGELFF. The CDR3 DNA is TGCGCCAGCAGCCAAGGACTAGCGGGAGGGTCTGACACCGGGGAGCTGTTTTTT.

This clonotype turned up a few times. The V and J genes are TRBV27 and TRBJ1-1, with 8 bases lining up with TRBD1. Germline lookup yields CDR1 MNHEY and CDR2 SMNVEV (reference sequence). CDR3 length equals 14 residues. V gave up 5 bases and J gave up 3 bases; unmatched junction bases: 5. CDR3: CASSPRTGYTEAFF. DNA of the CDR3: TGTGCCAGCAGTCCCAGGACAGGGTACACTGAAGCTTTCTTT.

This clonotype was detected only a few times. The chain is built from TRBV12-3 or TRBV12-4 and TRBJ2-1; no reliable D call. This CDR3 spans 15 amino acids. V shed 0 bases and J shed 6 bases, with 12 bases lying between them. The CDR3 sequence: CASSLASGTVNEQFF. The DNA of the CDR3 is TGTGCCAGCAGTTTAGCCTCCGGCACAGTCAATGAGCAGTTCTTC.

This clonotype was counted between two and nine times. The gene calls are TRBV9 and TRBJ2-1, with D perhaps assigned TRBD1 or TRBD2 (6 bases each). Germline CDR1 is SGDLS and CDR2 is YYNGEE. Trimming shortened V by 4 bases and J by 10 bases, and 15 bases separated the two germline ends. The CDR3 contains 13 residues. CDR3 loop: CASSPGAGLEQFF. CDR3 DNA sequence: TGTGCCAGCAGCCCGGGGGCGGGACTCGAGCAGTTCTTC.

The chain joins TRBV7-9 to TRBJ2-1, with 9 bases identical to TRBD1. V shed 4 bases, J shed 2 bases, and the junction held 3 bases outside the gene matches. This CDR3 region has 15 residues. Germline V gene sequence: CDR1 SEHNR, CDR2 FQNEAQ (reference sequence). The CDR3 nucleotides are TGTGCCAGCAGCTCCAGGGACAGGGCCTACAATGAGCAGTTCTTC. As protein: CASSSRDRAYNEQFF.

The chain has TRBV7-2 and TRBJ2-1; perhaps TRBD1 as D (5 bases). The V gene's germline CDR1 is SGHTA and CDR2 FQGNSA. This CDR3 is 11 amino acids long. Deletions cut 2 bases from V and 9 bases from J, with 5 bases between. CDR3 protein: CASSLQGEQFF. The CDR3, as DNA: TGTGCCAGCAGCTTACAGGGTGAGCAGTTCTTC. Drawing the rest from reference TRBV7-2 and TRBJ2-1, the complete variable domain is GAGVSQSPSNKVTEKGKDVELRCDPISGHTALYWYRQSLGQGLEFLIYFQGNSAPDKSGLPSDRFSAERTGGSVSTLTIQRTQQEDSAVYLCASSLQGEQFFGPGTRLTVL.

This clonotype was recorded a few times. V usage is TRBV4-3 and J usage is TRBJ2-7, with TRBD2 matching 7 bases. CDR1 is LGHNA and CDR2 is YSLEER in the germline V gene. The J segment lost 4 bases and the V segment lost 1 base, leaving 7 bases of the junction unmatched. This CDR3 region has 15 residues. CDR3 sequence (DNA): TGCGCCAGCAGCCAAGGCCGGAGCGGGATATACGAGCAGTACTTC. As protein: CASSQGRSGIYEQYF.

In this sample, this clonotype turned up a few times. V gene TRBV5-5 combines with J gene TRBJ1-5; a possible D gene is TRBD1 (5 bases). The CDR3 contains 14 residues. CDR1 and CDR2 from the germline V gene are SGHKS and YYEKEE (reference sequence). The V and J ends lost 6 bases and 6 bases respectively, with 16 bases between them. The CDR3: CASTQGPGTQPQHF. The DNA for the CDR3 is TGTGCCAGCACCCAAGGTCCAGGGACTCAGCCCCAGCATTTT. The full variable domain, with the rest looked up from reference TRBV5-5 and TRBJ1-5, is DAGVTQSPTHLIKTRGQQVTLRCSPISGHKSVSWYQQVLGQGPQFIFQYYEKEERGRGNFPDRFSARQFPNYSSELNVNALLLGDSALYLCASTQGPGTQPQHFGDGTRLSIL.